Listed below are T cell receptor beta chains from one sample, sequenced in a study of a mutant IDH1 vaccine in newly diagnosed glioma. The assay was immunoSEQ multiplex PCR, and TCRdb's table has in-frame clones only and misses some. The sample holds tens of thousands of clones; 80% to 90% are singletons and the top ten take about 5%. The antigens of these receptors remain unknown. Specimen: PBMCs, collected from a glioma patient whose treatment included an IDH1 peptide vaccine. These receptors came from a woman in her forties with glioma. CDR3s include the opening cysteine and the closing phenylalanine or tryptophan. Fields, in order: V gene, J gene, CDR3 length, D gene, clone size, CDR3 protein, CDR3 DNA. A D gene is named only where the DNA matches it firmly. Size is stated for part of the rows, as once, few or many counts, or as a class when the clone is expanded.

TRBV27	TRBJ2-2	17	TRBD1	.	CASSLYRQGGNTGELFF	TGTGCCAGCAGTTTATACCGACAGGGGGGGAACACCGGGGAGCTGTTTTTT
TRBV19	TRBJ2-5	13	.	.	CASSQEGGKKKYF	TGTGCCAGTAGTCAAGAGGGGGGCAAGAAGAAGTACTTC
TRBV7-6	TRBJ2-7	15	TRBD2	.	CASSFRTSAIYEQYF	TGTGCCAGCAGCTTTCGCACTAGCGCAATCTACGAGCAGTACTTC
TRBV19	TRBJ1-1	15	.	.	CASSITGGLNTEAFF	TGTGCCAGTAGTATAACGGGAGGGCTGAACACTGAAGCTTTCTTT
TRBV29-1	TRBJ2-7	11	.	.	CSVLSGHEVGF	TGCAGCGTCTTATCGGGACATGAGGTTGGCTTC
TRBV27	TRBJ1-5	14	.	once	CASSPGYSNQPQHF	TGTGCCAGCAGTCCAGGGTATAGCAATCAGCCCCAGCATTTT
TRBV9	TRBJ1-2	14	TRBD1	.	CASSSGTGGHGYTF	TGTGCCAGCAGCTCCGGGACAGGGGGCCATGGCTACACCTTC
TRBV4-3	TRBJ1-2	15	TRBD1	.	CASSQSQGALYGYTF	TGCGCCAGCAGCCAAAGCCAGGGGGCCTTATATGGCTACACCTTC
TRBV7-9	TRBJ1-2	14	.	few	CASSPTGNRYGYTF	TGTGCCAGCAGCCCGACCGGGAATCGGTATGGCTACACCTTC
TRBV7-2	TRBJ2-7	15	TRBD1	.	CASSLVATGDYEQYF	TGTGCCAGCAGCTTAGTAGCTACAGGGGACTACGAGCAGTACTTC
TRBV2	TRBJ2-5	14	TRBD1	.	CASRYGTGQETQYF	TGTGCCAGCAGATACGGGACAGGGCAAGAGACCCAGTACTTC
TRBV5-1	TRBJ1-2	14	TRBD1	.	CASSLFQGEDGYTF	TGCGCCAGCAGCTTGTTTCAGGGGGAAGATGGCTACACCTTC
TRBV6-4	TRBJ1-2	14	.	.	CASQHPTGRYGYTF	TGTGCCAGTCAGCACCCCACGGGACGGTATGGCTACACCTTC
TRBV7-2	TRBJ1-5	14	.	once	CASSLVDSNQPQHF	TGTGCCAGCAGCTTAGTGGATAGCAATCAGCCCCAGCATTTT
TRBV25-1	TRBJ2-5	11	.	once	CASRYQETQYF	TGTGCCAGCAGGTACCAAGAGACCCAGTACTTC
TRBV7-6	TRBJ2-1	15	.	.	CASRPDGWGYNEQFF	TGTGCCAGCAGACCGGACGGTTGGGGCTACAATGAGCAGTTCTTC
TRBV2	TRBJ2-7	10	.	.	CASSEAEQYF	TGTGCCAGCAGTGAAGCCGAGCAGTACTTC
TRBV4-3	TRBJ1-3	15	.	.	CASSQDRWSGNTIYF	TGCGCCAGCAGCCAAGATAGGTGGTCCGGAAACACCATATATTTT
TRBV6-5	TRBJ1-1	13	.	.	CASLRPGGTEAFF	TGTGCCAGCCTCCGACCGGGAGGGACTGAAGCTTTCTTT
TRBV19	TRBJ2-5	12	.	once	CASSVRSETQYF	TGTGCCAGTAGTGTGAGATCGGAGACCCAGTACTTC
TRBV5-1	TRBJ2-2	24	TRBD1	.	CASSLVGIPRGRRTGDKNTGELFF	TGCGCCAGCAGCTTGGTAGGGATACCGAGAGGTAGAAGGACAGGCGATAAGAACACCGGGGAGCTGTTTTTT
TRBV19	TRBJ2-1	16	.	.	CASSIGTGGNYNEQFF	TGTGCCAGTAGTATAGGCACGGGGGGCAACTACAATGAGCAGTTCTTC
TRBV4-3	TRBJ2-2	16	TRBD2	.	CASSQELRGGTGELFF	TGCGCCAGCAGCCAAGAGCTCCGGGGGGGCACCGGGGAGCTGTTTTTT
TRBV6-5	TRBJ2-7	15	TRBD2	.	CASSHPGGGSKEQYF	TGTGCCAGCAGCCACCCCGGGGGGGGATCGAAAGAGCAGTACTTC
TRBV10-3	TRBJ2-5	15	.	.	CAISDRLWLQETQYF	TGTGCCATCAGTGACCGACTGTGGCTCCAAGAGACCCAGTACTTC
TRBV10-1	TRBJ2-5	13	.	.	CASSEVRQETQYF	TGCGCCAGCAGTGAAGTGAGGCAAGAGACCCAGTACTTC
TRBV5-1	TRBJ2-2	16	TRBD1	.	CASSSDRELDTGELFF	TGCGCCAGCAGCTCGGACAGGGAACTTGACACCGGGGAGCTGTTTTTT
TRBV7-2	TRBJ2-7	17	TRBD2	.	CASSRTSGGSVQVEQYF	TGTGCCAGCAGTAGGACTAGCGGGGGGTCCGTACAGGTTGAGCAGTACTTC
TRBV4-1	TRBJ1-2	15	TRBD1	.	CASSQISDRGYGYTF	TGCGCCAGCAGCCAGATCAGCGACAGGGGTTATGGCTACACCTTC
TRBV5-1	TRBJ2-7	16	TRBD1	.	CASSLGPQGANYEQYF	TGCGCCAGCAGCTTGGGCCCACAGGGGGCGAACTACGAGCAGTACTTC
TRBV2	TRBJ2-2	14	.	.	CASRAGFITGELFF	TGTGCCAGCCGGGCGGGGTTTATCACCGGGGAGCTGTTTTTT
TRBV5-1	TRBJ2-3	24	TRBD2	.	CASSLTRVMSGTSGRAVFTDTQYF	TGCGCCAGCAGCCTCACCCGAGTAATGTCCGGGACTAGCGGGAGGGCCGTGTTTACAGATACGCAGTATTTT
TRBV5-1	TRBJ1-1	16	.	.	CASSLVVGGVGTEAFF	TGCGCCAGCAGCTTGGTTGTTGGGGGAGTGGGGACTGAAGCTTTCTTT
TRBV11-2	TRBJ1-4	14	.	.	CASSLSATNEKLFF	TGTGCCAGCAGCTTATCAGCAACTAATGAAAAACTGTTTTTT
TRBV4-3	TRBJ2-2	17	TRBD1	.	CASSQDRGGANTGELFF	TGCGCCAGCAGCCAAGATAGAGGGGGCGCGAACACCGGGGAGCTGTTTTTT
TRBV7-2	TRBJ2-5	12	.	.	CASSPSKETQYF	TGTGCCAGCAGCCCCAGCAAAGAGACCCAGTACTTC
TRBV7-9	TRBJ1-1	14	.	.	CASSLAGPNTEAFF	TGTGCCAGCAGCTTAGCGGGGCCGAACACTGAAGCTTTCTTT
TRBV19	TRBJ1-5	14	.	.	CATSLNGFNQPQHF	TGTGCCACGTCACTGAATGGGTTCAATCAGCCCCAGCATTTT
TRBV30	TRBJ1-5	13	.	.	CAWSVSGNQPQHF	TGTGCCTGGAGTGTATCGGGCAATCAGCCCCAGCATTTT
TRBV2	TRBJ2-7	12	.	.	CASSGVSYEQYF	TGTGCCAGCAGTGGGGTTTCCTACGAGCAGTACTTC
TRBV7-9	TRBJ2-1	17	TRBD2	.	CASSLDGASGRKYEQFF	TGTGCCAGCAGCTTAGACGGGGCTAGCGGGAGGAAGTATGAGCAGTTCTTC
TRBV10-1	TRBJ2-3	14	TRBD2	.	CASSEPGGTDTQYF	TGCGCCAGCAGTGAGCCCGGGGGGACAGATACGCAGTATTTT
TRBV2	TRBJ2-1	14	TRBD1	.	CASYRPGQQPPRVF	TGTGCCAGTTACCGCCCGGGACAGCAACCTCCGCGGGTCTTC
TRBV2	TRBJ2-5	13	.	.	CASNSRRSETQYF	TGTGCCAGCAACTCAAGGAGATCGGAGACCCAGTACTTC
TRBV20-1	TRBJ1-2	10	.	.	CSARDHRSYF	TGCAGTGCTAGAGACCACAGGTCCTACTTC
TRBV18	TRBJ1-4	13	.	.	CASSRSANEKLFF	TGTGCCAGCTCCCGAAGCGCTAATGAAAAACTGTTTTTT
TRBV6-5	TRBJ2-7	15	.	.	CASTANLGSSYEQYF	TGTGCCAGCACAGCTAATTTGGGGAGCTCCTACGAGCAGTACTTC
TRBV9	TRBJ1-3	12	.	.	CASSPRGNTIYF	TGTGCCAGCAGCCCTCGCGGAAACACCATATATTTT
TRBV7-2	TRBJ2-3	14	.	.	CASSLGLAADTQYF	TGTGCCAGCAGCTTAGGACTTGCGGCAGATACGCAGTATTTT